The sequence of this T cell receptor (beta chain) was determined in a study of blood T cell repertoires in COVID-19. Study background: Samples representing acute and convalescent COVID-19 were sourced from the United States, Italy and Spain. T cells, B-cell-depleted T cells, or PBMCs provided the cDNA or gDNA that served as material.

Per the germline V gene, CDR1 is SNHLY and CDR2 is FYNNEI. The CDR3 contains 13 residues. The V gene lost 7 bases and the J gene lost 2 bases, with 9 bases spanning the gap. Authors' data handling: From reference gene primer amplification, estimates of nucleated cell counts were derived. Assay used: immunoSEQ multiplex PCR; TCRdb lists only in-frame clones, some missing. That table furnishes V, J and clone size, whereas the DNA furnished D and trimming. The sample gives fewer than 350,000 clones, approximately 86% of which show up once; 13% is in the top ten. This TCR came from an older woman with COVID-19, enrolled during active disease. The sequencing input was peripheral blood. The V call is TRBV2, the J call TRBJ1-3; D is unresolved. Here the CDR3 reads CASTERTGNTIYF. The CDR3 DNA sequence: TGTGCCAGCACGGAGCGGACTGGAAACACCATATATTTT.